This T cell receptor (beta chain) was found in a study of cytomegalovirus exposure and HLA in healthy donors (dated by TCRdb to the late 2010s). Study-wide context: According to an earlier analysis of 587 of the donors, about 179 million T cells yielded 95 million to 140 million unique TCR beta sequences and around 300 Gb of sequence data. An early release that covered approximately 600 HLA-typed donors contained 300 to 350 gigabases of sequencing data and 85 million to 100 million unique TCR sequences. Of the roughly 410 genotyped donors, 75% to 85% were placed in the genetic ancestry cluster associated with self-reported Caucasian donors. The study aimed to test whether cataloging public T cell receptors could reveal signatures of past pathogen exposure. The study used immunosequencing to profile the T cell repertoires of around 600 subjects and linked those repertoires to cytomegalovirus serostatus. A separate validation cohort of some 130 different subjects was used in addition to the roughly 700-subject first cohort. The study combined high-throughput TCR immunosequencing, statistical association of individual TCRs with disease status, and machine learning to predict cytomegalovirus infection status. A later analysis re-examined previously published TCR beta repertoires from over 500 donors and added high-resolution HLA genotyping to investigate patterns of TCR occurrence. The later analysis used no new phenotypic data to find candidate immune exposures, relying instead on TCR beta sequences and their occurrence across donors. An earlier analysis of 587 of the donors used high-throughput TCR beta sequencing to judge whether each TCR beta V gene segment behaved as functional or pseudogenic. Donor age, sex, ethnicity and CMV serostatus were compiled together with the repertoire data. A later genetic analysis took genome-wide SNP genotypes for about three fifths of the 666 donors and used that subset as a discovery cohort. All discovery cohort repertoires had been generated on a single sequencing platform. Both class I and class II loci were covered by HLA typing, at four-digit resolution. Typing coverage differed by locus: A, B, C, DRB1 and DQB1 were typed in roughly 620-630 donors, DQA1 in about 550, DPA1 in around 610, and DPB1 in 400 to 480. Five DR-DQ haplotypes were handled as single units for association and clustering, since linkage in the cohort was strong. Across 300 to 500 genotyped donors of the cohort, an average of approximately 240,000 unique TCR beta nucleotide sequences per donor were sequenced, and around 19% of those sequences were non-productive.

What the work shows at the level of the full study, not this receptor alone: A further reported finding was that TCR beta sequences accurately predicted the HLA-A and HLA-B alleles for most subjects in the first cohort. A later genetic analysis reported fewer N-insertions in productive TCRs among donors in an Asian-associated ancestry cluster than the roughly 700-donor mean. Because counts were too low, about 18 rarely observed V segments, including chromosome 9 orphons, were excluded from the earlier analysis of a few hundred of the donors. Three of the identified cytomegalovirus-associated TCR beta chains were confirmed in vitro to be specific for cytomegalovirus antigens. Assigning TCR associations to individual alleles was difficult when HLA alleles, especially DR and DQ, strongly co-occurred. An association between a missense DCLRE1C variant and V-gene and J-gene trimming of TCR beta chains was found in a later genetic analysis and replicated in an independent cohort. Because the 87-base-pair reads could not distinguish some IMGT-functional V segments, including TRBV6-2 and TRBV6-3, those segments were excluded. According to the authors, the approach could potentially be generalized to other disease states and immunological phenotypes. Correlated functional status among segregating V segments might be attributable to linkage disequilibrium, but an unknown experimental factor could not be ruled out. CMV serostatus was the only immune exposure information available for the cohort. The study listed 150 to 200 TCR beta chains as associated with cytomegalovirus. Cytomegalovirus status was reported to be diagnosed by the classifier with high specificity and sensitivity in both the original and validation cohorts. In a later analysis, most CMV-associated TCR beta chains were found to appear HLA-restricted, with HLA associations seemingly driven largely by CMV exposure. Most TCR sequences were seen in very few donors, while some public TCRs were found in many individuals. Several of the top co-occurrence clusters appeared to be linked to parvovirus B19, influenza, CMV and Epstein-Barr virus, according to a later analysis. Roughly uniform sequencing depth across donors was assumed in presence/absence analyses, although this assumption may not hold. The sequencing pipeline was judged likely to have produced a cluster of highly shared sequence variants as a technical artifact. In a later analysis, some 18,000 TCR beta sequences were associated with specific HLA alleles at a false discovery rate of 0.05. Because HLA typing was unavailable for some donors at each locus, only the typed subset was used in association tests. In a later analysis, HLA-associated TCR beta chains were found to be more clonally expanded and to have lower generation probabilities than equally common non-associated chains. This cohort had only TCR beta chains sequenced, and the lack of alpha or paired-chain data limited which features could be detected. According to a later analysis, TCR association rates differed among HLA loci, with DRB1 alleles showing the most associated TCRs and HLA-C alleles showing the fewest. Broadly in line with IMGT annotations, most TCR beta V segments showed up in productive rearrangements about 90% or about 30% of the time in an earlier analysis of around 600 of the donors.

The cohort comprised 710 or so healthy bone marrow donors. At the time of sampling, all cohort members were nominally healthy, though unrecorded immune exposures were likely present. The donor tested CMV seropositive and was one of the 289 seropositive cohort members. A peripheral blood sample was provided by each donor, and peripheral blood mononuclear cells were used for TCR beta sequencing. Genomic DNA was extracted from the blood cell samples with the Qiagen DNeasy Blood Extraction Kit. The CDR3, from cysteine to phenylalanine, totals 15 residues. CDR3 DNA only is kept here, 45 bases in frame from base 1. Based on the germline V gene (reference sequence), the CDR1 and CDR2 sequences are SGHNT and YYREEE. Relative to germline, V is missing 4 bases and J is missing 3 bases, with 9 bases of the junction outside any gene match. In the case of this clone: Its target antigen remains unknown. Base qualities are not at hand, and no much larger clone is one base apart.

The method was the immunoSEQ multiplex PCR assay. A mixture of 60 forward primers for TCR Vbeta segments and 13 reverse primers for TCR Jbeta segments was used in the multiplex PCR. The CDR3 region of rearranged TCR beta genes was amplified from genomic DNA with a multiplex PCR assay. On the Illumina HiSeq System, the amplified TCR beta libraries were sequenced as 87-base-pair reads. In the paper's pipeline: Across the 500 to 750 repertoires, a later analysis counted approximately 75 million unique TCR beta chains, 8.5 million to 12 million of which were shared by at least two donors. To remove PCR and sequencing errors, raw reads were error-corrected and collapsed into unique sequences using a nearest-neighbor algorithm that merged closely related sequences. CDR3 sequences were aligned to IMGT reference sequences to assign V, D and J gene segments. For a sequence to be retained, at least a six-nucleotide match to both a V gene segment and a J gene segment was required. Rearrangements were called productive when the CDR3 lacked stop codons and stayed in frame with V and J; all others were non-productive. CDR3 was defined according to IMGT convention as the region running from the second conserved V-encoded cysteine to the conserved J-encoded phenylalanine. The earlier analysis of 500 to 650 of the donors excluded any sequence lacking an unambiguous match to a single V gene segment. In an earlier analysis of 500 to 750 of the donors, V segments were called functional above 56.7% productive rearrangements and were called segregating when the between-donor standard deviation exceeded 5%. A statistical classification framework was built to diagnose cytomegalovirus status from the catalog of TCR beta chain sequences. In a later analysis, V and J genes were assigned by comparing TCR nucleotide sequences against IMGT/GENE-DB human TR gene sequences. The TCRdist pipeline was used in a later analysis to assign CDR3 sequences and most-parsimonious VDJ recombination scenarios. In a later analysis, each TCR beta chain was defined by its CDR3 amino acid sequence together with its V-gene family, and reads without a unique V-gene family were excluded. To address suspected cross-contamination and a sequencing artifact, a later analysis removed roughly 640 highly shared, low-generation-probability nucleotide sequences. In a later analysis, a clonal expansion index was calculated for each public chain from normalized within-repertoire ranks of inferred template counts. In a later analysis, generation probabilities were computed using a VDJ recombination model fitted to out-of-frame rearrangements, and the results were checked against IGoR. In a later analysis, hypergeometric tests were used to score TCR-TCR, TCR-HLA and TCR-CMV co-occurrence, with a repertoire-size bias correction applied to TCR pairs. False discovery rates were estimated in a later analysis by permuting HLA or CMV assignments 20 times. In a later analysis, co-occurring TCRs were grouped with DBSCAN, and TCRdist sequence similarity was added when clustering was performed within HLA-allele-positive subsets. For co-occurrence clustering, repertoires with fewer than 30,000 or more than 120,000 public chains were excluded, along with roughly 5 repertoires with anomalous nucleotide sharing. TCRdb retrieved this table from immuneACCESS and kept in-frame rearrangements only. Not all clones are present; in checked studies, unresolved V genes account for under half, and no reason is known for the remainder. The V and J calls and the clone size are those of that table, but D and trimming were determined from the DNA. Within this sample are roughly 100,000 clones, with roughly 80% of them counted one time only. The ten largest make up approximately 6.9% of the sample.

The sample was PBMCs. Here the chain combines TRBV5-4 and TRBJ2-7; TRBD2 matches 8 bases in the middle. The clonotype was recovered from a man in his thirties or forties in good health and CMV-seropositive. The CDR3 is CASSGGTRFGYEQYF. The sequenced DNA is TGTGCCAGCAGCGGAGGGACTAGGTTCGGCTACGAGCAGTACTTC.